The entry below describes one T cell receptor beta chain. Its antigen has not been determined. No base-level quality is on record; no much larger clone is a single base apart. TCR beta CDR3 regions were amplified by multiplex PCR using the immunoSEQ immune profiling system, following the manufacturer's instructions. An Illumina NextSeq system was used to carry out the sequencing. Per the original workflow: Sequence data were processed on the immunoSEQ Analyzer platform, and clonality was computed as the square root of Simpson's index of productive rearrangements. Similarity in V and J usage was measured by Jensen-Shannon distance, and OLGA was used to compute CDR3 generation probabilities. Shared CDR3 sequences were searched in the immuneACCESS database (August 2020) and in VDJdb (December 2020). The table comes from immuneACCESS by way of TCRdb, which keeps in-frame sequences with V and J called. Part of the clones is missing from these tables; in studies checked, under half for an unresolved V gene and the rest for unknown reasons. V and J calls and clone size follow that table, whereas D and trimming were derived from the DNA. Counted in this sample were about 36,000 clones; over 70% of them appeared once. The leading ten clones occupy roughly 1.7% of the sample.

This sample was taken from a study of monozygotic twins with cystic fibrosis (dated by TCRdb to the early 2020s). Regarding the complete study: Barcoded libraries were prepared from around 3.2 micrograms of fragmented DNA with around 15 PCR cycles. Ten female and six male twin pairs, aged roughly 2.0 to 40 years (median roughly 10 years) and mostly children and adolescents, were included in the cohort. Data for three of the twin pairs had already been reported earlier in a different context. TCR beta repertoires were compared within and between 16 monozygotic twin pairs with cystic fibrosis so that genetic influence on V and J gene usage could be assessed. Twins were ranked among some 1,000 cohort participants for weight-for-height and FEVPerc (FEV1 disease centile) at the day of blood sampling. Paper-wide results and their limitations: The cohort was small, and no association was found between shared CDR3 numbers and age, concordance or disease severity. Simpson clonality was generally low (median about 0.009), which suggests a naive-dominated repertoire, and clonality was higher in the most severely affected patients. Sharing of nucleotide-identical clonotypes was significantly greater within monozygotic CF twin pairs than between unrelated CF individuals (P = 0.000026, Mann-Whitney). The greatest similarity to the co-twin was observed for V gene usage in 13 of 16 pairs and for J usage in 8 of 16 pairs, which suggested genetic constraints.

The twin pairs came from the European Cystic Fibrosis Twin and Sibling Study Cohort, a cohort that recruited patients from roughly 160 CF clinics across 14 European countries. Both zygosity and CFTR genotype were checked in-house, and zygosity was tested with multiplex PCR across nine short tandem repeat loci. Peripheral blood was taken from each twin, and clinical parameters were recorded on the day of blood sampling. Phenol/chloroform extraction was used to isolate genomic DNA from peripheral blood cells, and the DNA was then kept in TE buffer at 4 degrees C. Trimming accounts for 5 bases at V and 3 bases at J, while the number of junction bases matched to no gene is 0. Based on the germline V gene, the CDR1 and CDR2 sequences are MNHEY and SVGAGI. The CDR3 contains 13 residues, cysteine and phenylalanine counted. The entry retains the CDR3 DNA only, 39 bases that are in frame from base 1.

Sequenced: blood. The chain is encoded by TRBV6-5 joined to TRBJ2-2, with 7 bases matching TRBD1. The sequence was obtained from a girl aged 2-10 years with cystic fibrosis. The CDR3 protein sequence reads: CASSDRDTGELFF. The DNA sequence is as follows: TGTGCCAGCAGTGACAGGGACACCGGGGAGCTGTTTTTT.